This T cell receptor beta chain was found in a study of Tregs in tolerant kidney transplant recipients. The study's findings and limits: No direct test of biological reproducibility was done here. Findings come from small patient numbers and require larger validation.

Thawed PBMCs were FACS-sorted into unstimulated CD4+CD25+CD127- regulatory T cells, CD4+CD25- non-regulatory cells, CD4 and CD8 cells. Germline V gene data show CDR1 as SGHNT and CDR2 as YYREEE (reference sequence). The ends were cut back, 0 bases at V and 6 bases at J, with 7 bases in the middle. The CDR3 has 13 residues. This clone has only one observation. The antigen remains unidentified. The table came from immunoSEQ multiplex PCR; TCRdb's copy has only in-frame clones and leaves some out. The repertoire holds about 240,000 clones, with roughly 80% as singletons. This clonotype was sampled from a human donor in good health. V is TRBV5-4 and J is TRBJ1-5; unclear D gene. Sequencing was carried out using CD4+ T cells from blood. In DNA form, the CDR3 reads TGTGCCAGCAGCTTGGACATGGCTCAGCCCCAGCATTTT. Its protein is CASSLDMAQPQHF. The whole variable domain, remainder taken from reference TRBV5-4 and TRBJ1-5, is ETGVTQSPTHLIKTRGQQVTLRCSSQSGHNTVSWYQQALGQGPQFIFQYYREEENGRGNFPPRFSGLQFPNYSSELNVNALELDDSALYLCASSLDMAQPQHFGDGTRLSIL.